This T cell receptor beta chain is drawn from a study of cytomegalovirus exposure and HLA in healthy donors. Study findings and constraints: Subsequent analysis revealed that first-cohort TCR clusters tended to co-occur in the approximately 120 validation repertoires. Most TCRs appeared rarely, but some public TCRs recurred in many donors. According to the study, roughly 160 TCR beta chains were cytomegalovirus-associated.

Remarks on this clone: What it binds is unknown.

Germline assignment: CDR1 LNHDA and CDR2 SQIVND (reference sequence). The ends were cut back, 6 bases at V and 0 bases at J, with 15 bases in the middle. The CDR3 has 15 residues. TCRdb's table, derived via immunoSEQ multiplex PCR, lists solely in-frame clones and lacks some. The table has tens of thousands of clones, 94% seen once; the top ten hold over 1.2%. The TCR originated in a man in his late teens or twenties in good health and CMV-seropositive. Sequenced input: PBMCs. The genes are TRBV19 and TRBJ2-7; a possible D gene is TRBD1 (6 bases). CDR3: CASRDSAYSSYEQYF. The CDR3 region has the DNA TGTGCCAGTAGGGACAGCGCTTATTCCTCCTACGAGCAGTACTTC.